One sample yielded the 25 T cell receptor beta chains listed below, sequenced in a study of cytomegalovirus exposure and HLA in healthy donors. Amplification used 60 Vbeta primers and 13 Jbeta primers. Assay used: immunoSEQ multiplex PCR; TCRdb lists only in-frame clones, some missing. The sample carries approximately 150,000 clones, approximately 76% recorded once. The sequencing input was PBMCs. These receptors all stem from a woman between 18 and 29 years old in good health and CMV-seropositive.

The rearrangement joins TRBV4-3 to TRBJ2-7; D perhaps matches TRBD2 (6 bases). The germline V gene encodes CDR1 LGHNA and CDR2 YSLEER. The CDR3 is made up of 15 amino acids. Deletions cut 0 bases from V and 9 bases from J, with 18 bases between. CDR3 sequence: CASSQDRQNPEGQYF. For the CDR3, the DNA is TGCGCCAGCAGCCAAGATCGACAGAATCCGGAGGGGCAGTACTTC.

This chain connects TRBV19 to TRBJ2-5; 7 bases match TRBD1. Germline values: CDR1 LNHDA, CDR2 SQIVND (reference sequence). The V gene end was trimmed by 3 bases and the J gene end by 3 bases; junction bases not matched to a gene: 10. The CDR3 totals 16 residues. The CDR3 sequence is CASSISQTGVEETQYF. CDR3 DNA sequence: TGTGCCAGTAGTATTAGCCAAACAGGGGTGGAAGAGACCCAGTACTTC.

V usage is TRBV28 and J usage is TRBJ1-5, with D perhaps matching TRBD1 (5 bases). CDR1 and CDR2 (germline): MDHEN, SYDVKM. The V end lost 8 bases, the J end lost 3 bases, and 14 bases lay between the germline ends. The CDR3 sequence is 14 residues long. CDR3 coding DNA: TGTGCCAGCGTACGTGGGGGGAACAATCAGCCCCAGCATTTT. It translates to CASVRGGNNQPQHF.

This sequence joins TRBV5-1 and TRBJ1-2, with D possibly TRBD1 on 5 matching bases. CDR1 SGHRS and CDR2 YFSETQ come from the germline V gene. V lost 7 bases and J 7 bases, leaving 20 bases between the germline ends. The CDR3 is 14 amino acids. CDR3 sequence reads: CASSPLQGRCGYTF. CDR3 DNA: TGCGCCAGCTCACCCCTCCAGGGAAGGTGTGGCTACACCTTC.

In this sample, this clone turned up a few times. The chain combines TRBV11-3 with TRBJ2-1, with 9 nucleotides matching TRBD2. Trimming removed 3 bases from V and 8 bases from J; junction bases left unmatched: 8. CDR3 length: 15 residues. Germline V gene sequence: CDR1 SGHNT, CDR2 YENEEA. CDR3 nucleotides: TGTGCCAGCAGCTTGTTCGGCGGGGGGGACCATGAGCAGTTCTTC. Its translation is CASSLFGGGDHEQFF.

This rearrangement joins TRBV11-3 to TRBJ2-7, with TRBD1 matching 7 bases. Trimming removed 2 bases from V and 6 bases from J; junction bases left unmatched: 7. The germline CDR1 and CDR2 sequences are SGHNT and YENEEA. The CDR3 covers 14 residues. CDR3: CASSLQGTATEQYF. CDR3 in DNA: TGTGCCAGCAGCTTACAAGGGACAGCGACCGAGCAGTACTTC.

V is TRBV28 and J is TRBJ2-1; TRBD1 matches 10 bases. Germline V gene data show CDR1 as MDHEN and CDR2 as SYDVKM. Germline trimming cut 2 bases from V and 5 bases from J; bases unmatched to any gene: 3. This CDR3 has 15 amino acids. The chain's CDR3 is CASSLGQGENNEQFF. CDR3 sequence (DNA): TGTGCCAGCAGTTTAGGACAGGGGGAAAACAATGAGCAGTTCTTC.

This chain uses TRBV12-5 with TRBJ2-7; D is perhaps TRBD2 (5 bases). Germline-derived CDR1 and CDR2 are LGHNT and FRNRAP. Deletions cut 6 bases from V and 3 bases from J, with 9 bases between. This CDR3 comprises 12 residues. The CDR3 DNA is TGTGCTAGTGGGCAAGACTACTACGAGCAGTACTTC. This translates into CASGQDYYEQYF.

The gene calls are TRBV6-1 and TRBJ1-5; TRBD1 might be the D (5 bases). The CDR3 totals 15 residues. The V end lost 2 bases, the J end lost 2 bases, and 10 bases lay between the germline ends. Germline V gives CDR1 MNHNS, CDR2 SASEGT. This chain's CDR3 is CASSEHLRGNQPQHF. CDR3 DNA sequence: TGTGCCAGCAGTGAACATCTCAGGGGCAATCAGCCCCAGCATTTT.

The chain links TRBV7-9 to TRBJ2-7; D is possibly TRBD1 (5 bases). V lost 5 bases to trimming and J lost 2 bases, with 13 bases between them. Germline V gene data show CDR1 as SEHNR and CDR2 as FQNEAQ (reference sequence). This CDR3 has 14 residues. CDR3 DNA: TGTGCCAGCAGCCCGCGGACACCCACCTACGAGCAGTACTTC. Translation gives CASSPRTPTYEQYF.

The CDR3 protein is CASSWDRTYEQYF. In nucleotides, the CDR3 is TGTGCCAGCAGCTGGGACAGAACCTACGAGCAGTACTTC. The J gene is TRBJ2-7, the V gene TRBV11-2, with 7 bases lining up with TRBD1. Trimming removed 4 bases from V and 2 bases from J; junction bases left unmatched: 2. The CDR3 contains 13 residues. Germline CDR1 reads SGHAT; CDR2 reads FQNNGV.

Written as DNA, the CDR3 is TGTGCCAGCAGCGAAATGGGACAGGGTTACAATGAGCAGTTCTTC. Translated: CASSEMGQGYNEQFF. The chain uses TRBV2 and TRBJ2-1; 9 bases are a match to TRBD1. The CDR3 covers 15 residues. The germline V gene has CDR1 SNHLY and CDR2 FYNNEI. V lost 6 bases and J lost 4; bases outside the gene matches: 7.

The chain couples TRBV10-2 to TRBJ2-1; 16 bases agree with TRBD2. The ends lost 7 bases at V and 6 bases at J; junction bases unmatched: 9. Germline CDR1 reads WSHSY; CDR2 reads SAAADI. The CDR3 length is 17 residues. DNA of the CDR3: TGCGCCAGCACCGAGGGACTAGCGGGGGGGCAAGGCAATGAGCAGTTCTTC. Its protein is CASTEGLAGGQGNEQFF.

V and J are TRBV5-6 and TRBJ1-6; possible D gene TRBD1, 6 bases. The V end lost 4 bases, the J end lost 10 bases, and 21 bases lay between the germline ends. CDR3 length: 16 amino acids. Germline loops: CDR1 SGHDT, CDR2 YYEEEE. CDR3 bases: TGTGCCAGCAGCCATACAGGGTTTCGATTACGATCACCCCTCCACTTT. Translating gives CASSHTGFRLRSPLHF.

J is TRBJ1-5 and V is TRBV7-8; a possible D gene is TRBD1 (5 bases). Germline CDR1 reads SGHVS; CDR2 reads FQNEAQ. The V end lost 4 bases, the J end lost 6 bases, and 13 bases lay between the germline ends. The CDR3 totals 14 residues. The CDR3 DNA reads as TGTGCCAGCAGCTCGCGGGACCTAAGTCAGCCCCAGCATTTT. Translating it yields CASSSRDLSQPQHF.

This clone was detected only once. The chain carries TRBV11-2 and TRBJ2-1; D possibly corresponds to TRBD1 (6 bases). Per the germline V gene, CDR1 is SGHAT and CDR2 is FQNNGV. The CDR3 extends over 16 amino acids. The ends were cut back, 0 bases at V and 6 bases at J, with 15 bases in the middle. This CDR3 is CASSLDLQGSVNEQFF. CDR3 nucleotide sequence: TGTGCCAGCAGCTTAGATCTACAGGGTAGCGTCAATGAGCAGTTCTTC.

The CDR3 nucleotides read TGTGCCAGCAGCAGGGGTTACTACGAGCAGTACTTC. This translates into CASSRGYYEQYF. The chain couples TRBV14 to TRBJ2-7; possible D gene TRBD1, 5 bases. Trimming shortened V by 5 bases and J by 3 bases, and 8 bases separated the two germline ends. From germline, CDR1 is SGHDN and CDR2 FVKESK. The CDR3 is 12 residues long.

The chain uses TRBV7-2 and TRBJ1-1; perhaps TRBD1 as D (5 bases). Trimming removed 6 bases at V and 5 bases at J, with 16 bases between. CDR1 and CDR2 from the germline V gene are SGHTA and FQGNSA. CDR3 size: 14 residues. The CDR3: CASRFTAGETEAFF. In nucleotides, the CDR3 is TGTGCCAGCAGATTTACAGCGGGGGAGACTGAAGCTTTCTTT.

This clone has more than one count but fewer than ten. This chain joins TRBV5-1 and TRBJ1-2; tentative D call: TRBD1 (6 bases). Germline V gene sequence: CDR1 SGHRS, CDR2 YFSETQ. This CDR3 has 16 residues. Trimming pared 2 bases from V and 7 bases from J, leaving 21 bases between. The CDR3 sequence: CASSFLLHRDRSGYTF. As DNA, the CDR3 is TGCGCCAGCAGCTTTCTTTTACACAGGGACCGTTCTGGCTACACCTTC.

The genes are TRBV29-1 and TRBJ1-5, with D possibly matching TRBD1 (5 bases). V gave up 5 bases and J gave up 3 bases, with 11 bases separating them. The germline CDR1 and CDR2 sequences are SQVTM and ANQGSEA. CDR3 length: 13 amino acids. The CDR3 spells CSVTQGNNQPQHF. The CDR3 coding sequence is TGCAGCGTTACCCAGGGCAACAATCAGCCCCAGCATTTT.

This clone was observed a handful of times. J is TRBJ1-2 and V is TRBV4-3; possibly TRBD1 for D (6 bases). The CDR3 consists of 17 residues. Germline CDR1 and CDR2: LGHNA and YSLEER. The germline V and J ends were trimmed by 1 base and 8 bases, with 23 bases remaining between them. This CDR3 is CASSQVVLGHYSIGYTF. In DNA, the CDR3 is TGCGCCAGCAGCCAAGTGGTTTTGGGACACTACTCGATAGGCTACACCTTC.

In this sample, this clone turned up a few times. V and J are TRBV11-2 and TRBJ2-7; no clear D. This CDR3 is 13 amino acids long. CDR1 SGHAT and CDR2 FQNNGV come from the germline V gene. Trimming cost V 2 bases and J 2 bases, with 7 bases left between them. The CDR3 region is CASSLSTTYEQYF. CDR3 DNA: TGTGCCAGCAGCTTATCCACTACCTACGAGCAGTACTTC. The whole variable domain, filled in from reference TRBV11-2 and TRBJ2-7, reads EAGVAQSPRYKIIEKRQSVAFWCNPISGHATLYWYQQILGQGPKLLIQFQNNGVVDDSQLPKDRFSAERLKGVDSTLKIQPAKLEDSAVYLCASSLSTTYEQYFGPGTRLTVT.

CDR3 amino acids: CASSSRQGGTYGYTF. In DNA form, the CDR3 reads TGTGCCAGCAGCTCCAGACAGGGCGGGACCTATGGCTACACCTTC. V and J are TRBV5-6 and TRBJ1-2, with 7 bases identical to TRBD1. V lost 3 bases and J lost 4; bases outside the gene matches: 9. This CDR3 region has 15 residues. Germline-derived CDR1 and CDR2 are SGHDT and YYEEEE.

The rearrangement joins TRBV2 to TRBJ2-5, with TRBD2 matching over 8 bases. Germline V gives CDR1 SNHLY, CDR2 FYNNEI. The V gene end was trimmed by 2 bases and the J gene end by 5 bases; junction bases not matched to a gene: 16. This CDR3 is built from 18 residues. CDR3 nucleotides: TGTGCCAGCAGTGAATCAGCTACGTGGACTAGCAGCGATGAGACCCAGTACTTC. Translated: CASSESATWTSSDETQYF.

The chain joins TRBV15 to TRBJ2-2; D uncertain. V lost 0 bases and J 13 bases, leaving 9 bases between the germline ends. Germline V lookup: CDR1 LNHNV, CDR2 YYDKDF (reference sequence). CDR3 length equals 12 residues. This CDR3 is CATSRDNQVLFF. Written as DNA, the CDR3 is TGTGCCACCAGCAGAGATAATCAGGTGCTGTTTTTT. Full variable domain (missing parts from reference TRBV15 and TRBJ2-2): DAMVIQNPRYQVTQFGKPVTLSCSQTLNHNVMYWYQQKSSQAPKLLFHYYDKDFNNEADTPDNFQSRRPNTSFCFLDIRSPGLGDTAMYLCATSRDNQVLFFGEGSRLTVL.